Presented here are 18 T cell receptor beta chains from one specimen sequenced in a study of shared clonotypes between healthy human individuals. Positively selected for CCR7, the CD45RO-negative cells used as naive CD8 cells excluded terminally differentiated effector memory CD45RA+ cells. Profiled with immunoSEQ multiplex PCR; TCRdb holds only in-frame clones, not every one. Found here are approximately 1.9 million clones, around 93% of them singletons; the top ten hold under 2%. Sequences were obtained from naive CD8+ T cells from PBMCs. The receptors here all came from a man younger than 35 in good health. Some clones in this sample may be carry-over from other donors' samples.

V and J are TRBV10-2 and TRBJ1-2, with D possibly matching TRBD1 (6 bases). Trimming removed 3 bases at V and 10 bases at J, with 18 bases between. This CDR3 comprises 14 residues. Germline V lookup: CDR1 WSHSY, CDR2 SAAADI. This CDR3 is CASSDMASGGHYTF. In nucleotides, the CDR3 is TGCGCCAGCAGTGATATGGCCTCCGGGGGACACTACACCTTC.

This clone appeared once. J is TRBJ2-1 and V is TRBV27; TRBD2 matches 9 bases. This CDR3 spans 14 amino acids. Germline V gene data show CDR1 as MNHEY and CDR2 as SMNVEV (reference sequence). Germline trimming cut 10 bases from V and 9 bases from J; bases unmatched to any gene: 13. CDR3 in amino acids: CATAEASGMLEQFF. CDR3 coding DNA: TGTGCCACCGCTGAGGCTAGCGGGATGCTTGAGCAGTTCTTC.

The chain employs TRBV6-1 and TRBJ1-5; 7 bases are shared with TRBD1. Losses at the gene ends were 4 bases for V and 0 bases for J; bases not matched to a gene: 6. CDR3 size: 16 residues. The germline V gene encodes CDR1 MNHNS and CDR2 SASEGT. This CDR3 is CASSGRDSLSNQPQHF. DNA for the CDR3: TGTGCCAGCAGTGGCCGGGACAGTCTTAGCAATCAGCCCCAGCATTTT.

In DNA, the CDR3 is TGTGCCAGTAGTATTGGTCCGGGACCTAAAAACATTCAGTACTTC. Translating it yields CASSIGPGPKNIQYF. The V call is TRBV19, the J call TRBJ2-4; the D gene could be TRBD1 or TRBD2 (5 bases each). In germline, CDR1 is LNHDA, CDR2 SQIVND (reference sequence). Trimming stripped 3 bases from V and 4 bases from J, with 13 bases between. The CDR3 runs 15 residues.

J is TRBJ2-1 and V is TRBV9, with D perhaps matching TRBD1 (5 bases). The V gene's germline CDR1 is SGDLS and CDR2 YYNGEE. This CDR3 has 15 residues. Trimming removed 0 bases from V and 5 bases from J, with 12 bases in between. CDR3 DNA: TGTGCCAGCAGCGTAGATGCAGGGCGCCACAATGAGCAGTTCTTC. Protein sequence: CASSVDAGRHNEQFF.

The chain employs TRBV4-1 and TRBJ2-7; possibly TRBD1 for D (5 bases). The CDR3 loop spans 13 amino acids. Trimming left V 4 bases short and J 2 bases short, with 9 bases between. Germline values: CDR1 MGHRA, CDR2 YSYEKL. Here the CDR3 reads CASSLARAYEQYF. In nucleotides, the CDR3 is TGCGCCAGCAGCCTCGCCAGGGCCTACGAGCAGTACTTC.

The chain is built from TRBV7-9 and TRBJ2-5, with 7 bases lining up with TRBD1. Germline CDR1 is SEHNR and CDR2 is FQNEAQ (reference sequence). The junction had 17 bases not matched to a gene; V was cut back by 5 bases and J by 5 bases. The length of the CDR3 is 17 residues. The CDR3 nucleotides read TGTGCCAGCAGCCCTAAGGGGGACAGTTGGGGCAGGGAGACCCAGTACTTC. It codes for CASSPKGDSWGRETQYF.

This chain connects TRBV5-4 to TRBJ2-3; the match to TRBD1 covers 8 bases. The CDR3 totals 16 residues. After removal of 2 bases from V and 1 base from J, the junction contained 6 bases not matched to a gene. Germline CDR1 is SGHNT and CDR2 is YYREEE (reference sequence). This CDR3 reads CASSFLDRDGTDTQYF. In DNA, the CDR3 is TGTGCCAGCAGCTTCCTGGACAGGGATGGCACAGATACGCAGTATTTT.

For this clone: The sample carries other DNA sequences with the same CDR3. The V gene is TRBV18, the J gene TRBJ2-7, with 11 bases identical to TRBD1. V lost 3 bases and J lost 0; bases outside the gene matches: 4. The CDR3 has 16 residues. Germline V CDR1 and CDR2: KGHSH, LQKENI. The CDR3 sequence: CASSPTGTGGSYEQYF. In DNA form, the CDR3 reads TGTGCCAGCTCACCGACCGGGACAGGGGGCTCCTACGAGCAGTACTTC.

The chain links TRBV5-1 to TRBJ2-1, with 7 bases matching TRBD2. Trimming cost V 4 bases and J 3 bases; bases outside gene matches: 4. This CDR3 spans 14 amino acids. In germline, CDR1 is SGHRS, CDR2 YFSETQ. The CDR3 reads CASSLADLYNEQFF. In DNA, the CDR3 is TGCGCCAGCAGCCTAGCGGACCTCTACAATGAGCAGTTCTTC.

The V gene is TRBV28, the J gene TRBJ1-1; weak D call: TRBD1 (6 bases). V gave up 3 bases and J gave up 2 bases, with 13 bases separating them. CDR1 is MDHEN and CDR2 is SYDVKM in the germline V gene. CDR3 length: 15 residues. Here the CDR3 DNA reads TGTGCCAGCAGTTTCCGGGGGCGAATAAACACTGAAGCTTTCTTT. This gives the protein CASSFRGRINTEAFF.

This clone occurred once. The rearrangement joins TRBV4-2 to TRBJ2-1, with 11 bases identical to TRBD2. Germline CDR1 is LGHNA and CDR2 is YNFKEQ. The CDR3 extends over 14 amino acids. V was clipped by 3 bases and J by 7 bases; unmatched bases: 2. The chain's CDR3 is CASSHTSGSNEQFF. The DNA of the CDR3 is TGTGCCAGCAGCCATACTAGCGGGAGTAATGAGCAGTTCTTC.

The V and J genes are TRBV27 and TRBJ2-1, with 9 bases lining up with TRBD2. V shed 6 bases, J shed 6 bases, and the junction held 9 bases outside the gene matches. Germline V gene data show CDR1 as MNHEY and CDR2 as SMNVEV (reference sequence). CDR3 length: 15 amino acids. CDR3 in DNA: TGTGCCAGCAGATACATAGCGGGAGCGGGCAATGAGCAGTTCTTC. Protein: CASRYIAGAGNEQFF.

The V and J genes are TRBV4-3 and TRBJ2-1; no definite D call. V was pared by 0 bases and J by 0 bases, with 3 bases between. CDR3 size: 14 residues. Per the germline V gene, CDR1 is LGHNA and CDR2 is YSLEER. The CDR3 here is CASSQDDSYNEQFF. The CDR3 region has the DNA TGCGCCAGCAGCCAAGATGACTCCTACAATGAGCAGTTCTTC.

The chain couples TRBV7-9 to TRBJ2-7, with 7 bases lining up with TRBD1. This CDR3 is 15 amino acids long. Per the germline V gene, CDR1 is SEHNR and CDR2 is FQNEAQ (reference sequence). V trimming: 5 bases; J trimming: 0 bases; junction bases outside the gene matches: 7. Here the CDR3 DNA reads TGTGCCAGCAGCGCCAGGGACAGCTACTCCTACGAGCAGTACTTC. Its protein product is CASSARDSYSYEQYF. Together with reference TRBV7-9 and TRBJ2-7, the CDR3 gives the full variable domain: DTGVSQNPRHKITKRGQNVTFRCDPISEHNRLYWYRQTLGQGPEFLTYFQNEAQLEKSRLLSDRFSAERPKGSFSTLEIQRTEQGDSAMYLCASSARDSYSYEQYFGPGTRLTVT.

The gene calls are TRBV7-2 and TRBJ2-7, with 9 bases fitting TRBD2. The V gene's germline CDR1 is SGHTA and CDR2 FQGNSA. V was clipped by 5 bases and J by 6 bases; unmatched bases: 5. The CDR3 loop spans 13 amino acids. CDR3 nucleotide sequence: TGTGCCAGCAGCATGGGACTAGCTGCCGAGCAGTACTTC. This sequence encodes CASSMGLAAEQYF.

The chain recombines TRBV27 with TRBJ2-1; D is perhaps TRBD1 (6 bases). V was cut by 5 bases and J by 1 base, with 15 bases left in between. CDR3 length: 16 amino acids. Germline V gives CDR1 MNHEY, CDR2 SMNVEV (reference sequence). CDR3 nucleotides: TGTGCCAGCAGTCCACAGGGTATTAGTTCCTACAATGAGCAGTTCTTC. Protein sequence: CASSPQGISSYNEQFF.

The chain has TRBV27 and TRBJ1-1; a weak D match, TRBD1 (5 bases). This CDR3 is 14 amino acids long. Germline V lookup: CDR1 MNHEY, CDR2 SMNVEV (reference sequence). The V and J ends lost 3 bases and 6 bases respectively, with 14 bases between them. CDR3 loop: CASSFAGSRAEAFF. The CDR3 region has the DNA TGTGCCAGCAGTTTCGCAGGGTCCCGAGCTGAAGCTTTCTTT.